This T cell receptor (beta chain) appears in the sequencing data of a study of T cells expressing NK-cell markers. Germline CDR1 is MDHEN and CDR2 is SYDVKM. The CDR3 is 16 residues long. TCRdb re-called the 5' RACE reads; every CDR3 protein appears as one record, without DNA. The listing contains a few hundred thousand distinct CDR3 sequences. Study conclusions and caveats: Expanded clones of NKG2C+ T cells had an unclear HCMV specificity.

A word on this clonotype: The target antigen is unknown.

The TCR sequence derives from a man aged 18 to 69 in good health. The chain uses TRBV28 and TRBJ1-3. The sample comprised blood T cells: a sorted CD56 or NKG2C T cell subset, CD4+ or CD8+ T cells, or bulk PBMC T cells (not recorded which). The CDR3 is CASSLGLRSTGNTIYF.